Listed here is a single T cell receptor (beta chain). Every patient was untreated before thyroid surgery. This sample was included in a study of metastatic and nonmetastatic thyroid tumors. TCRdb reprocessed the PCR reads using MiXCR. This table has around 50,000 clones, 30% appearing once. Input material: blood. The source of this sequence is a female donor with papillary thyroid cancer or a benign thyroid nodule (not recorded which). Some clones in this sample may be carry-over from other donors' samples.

The DNA of the CDR3 is TGTGCCATCCCCCAAGAGACCCAGTACTTC. Translating gives CAIPQETQYF. This sequence joins TRBV19 and TRBJ2-5; D is uncertain. The CDR3 length is 10 residues. V lost 10 bases and J lost 1, with 4 bases in between. Germline V gives CDR1 LNHDA, CDR2 SQIVND (reference sequence).